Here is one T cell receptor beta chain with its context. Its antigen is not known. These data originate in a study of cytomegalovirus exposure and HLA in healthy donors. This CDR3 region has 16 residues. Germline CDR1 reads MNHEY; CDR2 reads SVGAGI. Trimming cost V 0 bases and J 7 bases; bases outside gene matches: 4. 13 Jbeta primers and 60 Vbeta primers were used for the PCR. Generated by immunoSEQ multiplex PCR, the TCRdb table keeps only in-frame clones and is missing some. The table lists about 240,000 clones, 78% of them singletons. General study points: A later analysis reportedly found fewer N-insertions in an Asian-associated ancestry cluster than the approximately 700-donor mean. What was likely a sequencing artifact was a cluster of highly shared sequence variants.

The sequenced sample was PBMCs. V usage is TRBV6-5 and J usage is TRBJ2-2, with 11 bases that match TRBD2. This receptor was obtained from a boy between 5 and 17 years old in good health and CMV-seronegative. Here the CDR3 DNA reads TGTGCCAGCAGTTACTCGCTAGCGGGAGGTGTCGGGGAGCTGTTTTTT. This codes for CASSYSLAGGVGELFF.